This T cell receptor beta chain appears in the sequencing data of a study of T cells in Graves' hyperthyroidism and ophthalmopathy. Overall study findings and caveats: Also found in blood were most expanded thyroid clonotypes above 0.001.

Of note for this clonotype: As yet, its antigen is unknown.

Ophthalmopathy patients all had a Clinical Activity Score of at least 3, a NOSPECS grade of at least 4 and disease under 3 months old. There were TCR beta CDR3 regions amplified from RNA transcripts. First-round RT-PCR targeting the TCR CDR3 was performed with the HTBI primer set. TCRdb called the multiplex PCR reads again in MiXCR, with one record for every CDR3 protein. Of approximately 600,000 distinct CDR3 sequences detected, around 21% appear once; the ten largest clones hold 34%. The germline V and J ends were trimmed by 6 bases and 4 bases, with 18 bases remaining between them. Germline CDR1 and CDR2: MNHEY and SVGEGT. The length of the CDR3 is 15 residues.

The sample taken for sequencing was blood. The TCR sequence derives from a young man with Graves' ophthalmopathy. V and J are TRBV6-2 or TRBV6-3 and TRBJ1-1; unclear D gene. CDR3 sequence: CASRWTAGGVTEAFF. The CDR3 DNA reads as TGTGCCAGCAGGTGGACGGCCGGAGGCGTCACTGAAGCTTTCTTT.